Listed below are T cell receptor beta chains from one sample, sequenced in a study of cytomegalovirus exposure and HLA in healthy donors. Data came from immunoSEQ multiplex PCR; TCRdb stores just in-frame clones and leaves some out. The repertoire holds about 190,000 clones, with 75% to 85% as singletons. Input material: PBMCs. These receptors all come from a woman younger than 45 in good health and CMV-seronegative. The CDR3 runs from the conserved cysteine through the conserved F or W. The order of the fields is clone size, D gene, J gene, V gene, CDR3 DNA, CDR3 protein. D genes are given only for firm matches. Size is omitted from some rows. Given values are once, few, many or a class for expanded clones.

clone_size: .; d_call: TRBD2; j_call: TRBJ2-7; v_call: TRBV5-6; cdr3_nt: TGTGCCAGCAGCAGCACTAGCGGGGGGCAGTCCCCTGCCTACGAGCAGTACTTC; cdr3_aa: CASSSTSGGQSPAYEQYF
clone_size: .; d_call: TRBD2; j_call: TRBJ2-3; v_call: TRBV10-3; cdr3_nt: TGTGCCATCAGTGATCTAGCGGGAGGGCCGGATACGCAGTATTTT; cdr3_aa: CAISDLAGGPDTQYF
clone_size: .; d_call: .; j_call: TRBJ2-5; v_call: TRBV4-1; cdr3_nt: TGCGCCAGCAGCCTCCCTTATGAGGAGGGGACCCAGTACTTC; cdr3_aa: CASSLPYEEGTQYF
clone_size: .; d_call: TRBD2; j_call: TRBJ2-1; v_call: TRBV7-9; cdr3_nt: TGTGCCAGCACCCGACCGGGGACTAGCGACTACAATGAGCAGTTCTTC; cdr3_aa: CASTRPGTSDYNEQFF
clone_size: .; d_call: .; j_call: TRBJ1-5; v_call: TRBV29-1; cdr3_nt: TGCAGCGTTGAGGAGGGAGTGGATCAGCCCCAGCATTTT; cdr3_aa: CSVEEGVDQPQHF
clone_size: once; d_call: .; j_call: TRBJ1-2; v_call: TRBV10-3; cdr3_nt: TGTGCCATCAGTGAGTCAATAGCTTCCAACTATGGCTACACCTTC; cdr3_aa: CAISESIASNYGYTF
clone_size: .; d_call: TRBD1; j_call: TRBJ2-7; v_call: TRBV28; cdr3_nt: TGTGCCAGCAGTTTCCGCGGACAGGGCTTCTCCTACGAGCAGTACTTC; cdr3_aa: CASSFRGQGFSYEQYF
clone_size: .; d_call: TRBD1; j_call: TRBJ1-1; v_call: TRBV9; cdr3_nt: TGTGCCAGCAGCGGCCGGGACAGGGTCACTGAAGCTTTCTTT; cdr3_aa: CASSGRDRVTEAFF
clone_size: .; d_call: .; j_call: TRBJ1-2; v_call: TRBV7-2; cdr3_nt: TGTGCCAGCAGCATCGACAGGACCGTAAACTATGGCTACACCTTC; cdr3_aa: CASSIDRTVNYGYTF
clone_size: .; d_call: .; j_call: TRBJ2-3; v_call: TRBV29-1; cdr3_nt: TGCAGCGTTGAAGACCTCGCTAGCGGCACAGATACGCAGTATTTT; cdr3_aa: CSVEDLASGTDTQYF
clone_size: .; d_call: .; j_call: TRBJ2-7; v_call: TRBV4-3; cdr3_nt: TGCGCCAGCAGCCAAGATAGGAGGGAAGGCTACGAGCAGTACTTC; cdr3_aa: CASSQDRREGYEQYF
clone_size: .; d_call: TRBD1; j_call: TRBJ2-5; v_call: TRBV19; cdr3_nt: TGTGCCAGTAGTATAGATTCTTACGGGTCGGTGGGACAGCAAGAGACCCAGTACTTC; cdr3_aa: CASSIDSYGSVGQQETQYF
clone_size: .; d_call: .; j_call: TRBJ2-7; v_call: TRBV11-2; cdr3_nt: TGTGCCAGCAGCCTAGGCGGGACTTACACCTCCTACGAGCAGTACTTC; cdr3_aa: CASSLGGTYTSYEQYF
clone_size: once; d_call: TRBD2; j_call: TRBJ2-1; v_call: TRBV18; cdr3_nt: TGTGCCAGCTCACCACGTACCGGTACTAGCGGGACCAATGAGCAGTTCTTC; cdr3_aa: CASSPRTGTSGTNEQFF
clone_size: .; d_call: .; j_call: TRBJ1-1; v_call: TRBV4-3; cdr3_nt: TGCGCCAGCAGCCAACAACTCGGGATGAACACTGAAGCTTTCTTT; cdr3_aa: CASSQQLGMNTEAFF
clone_size: .; d_call: TRBD2; j_call: TRBJ2-7; v_call: TRBV2; cdr3_nt: TGTGCCAGCAGTGAATTCTCTAGCGGGGCAAAAAACGAGCAGTACTTC; cdr3_aa: CASSEFSSGAKNEQYF
clone_size: .; d_call: .; j_call: TRBJ2-7; v_call: TRBV20-1; cdr3_nt: TGCAGTGCTAGCAAAGCGGCCGAGCAGTACTTC; cdr3_aa: CSASKAAEQYF
clone_size: .; d_call: TRBD1; j_call: TRBJ1-2; v_call: TRBV27; cdr3_nt: TGTGCCAGCAGTTTATATGGACAGGGGGCGAGAGGCTACACCTTC; cdr3_aa: CASSLYGQGARGYTF
clone_size: few; d_call: TRBD1; j_call: TRBJ2-7; v_call: TRBV7-2; cdr3_nt: TGTGCCAGCGGCAATGGACAGGGGAGTTACGAGCAGTACTTC; cdr3_aa: CASGNGQGSYEQYF
clone_size: .; d_call: TRBD1; j_call: TRBJ1-6; v_call: TRBV28; cdr3_nt: TGTGCCAGCAGACCCAGGGACAGGGACAATTCACCCCTCCACTTT; cdr3_aa: CASRPRDRDNSPLHF
clone_size: .; d_call: TRBD1; j_call: TRBJ1-6; v_call: TRBV27; cdr3_nt: TGTGCCAGCTCCCCGGACAGGTTCTCCTATAATTCACCCCTCCACTTT; cdr3_aa: CASSPDRFSYNSPLHF
clone_size: .; d_call: TRBD1; j_call: TRBJ2-1; v_call: TRBV27; cdr3_nt: TGTGCCAGCAGCTTCACGGACAGGCCGCATGAGCAGTTCTTC; cdr3_aa: CASSFTDRPHEQFF
clone_size: few; d_call: .; j_call: TRBJ2-2; v_call: TRBV11-3; cdr3_nt: TGTGCCAGCAGCTCCCAGTCCGGGGAGCTGTTTTTT; cdr3_aa: CASSSQSGELFF
clone_size: .; d_call: .; j_call: TRBJ1-1; v_call: TRBV18; cdr3_nt: TGTGCCAGCTCACCACCGGTAGATGGGTGGGGCGCTTACACTGAAGCTTTCTTT; cdr3_aa: CASSPPVDGWGAYTEAFF
clone_size: .; d_call: TRBD1; j_call: TRBJ2-3; v_call: TRBV7-9; cdr3_nt: TGTGCCAGCAGCTTACCCCAGGGGGCTTCCGCAGATACGCAGTATTTT; cdr3_aa: CASSLPQGASADTQYF
clone_size: .; d_call: TRBD1; j_call: TRBJ1-2; v_call: TRBV5-6; cdr3_nt: TGTGCCAGCAGAGGGACAGACTATGGCTACACCTTC; cdr3_aa: CASRGTDYGYTF
clone_size: .; d_call: TRBD2; j_call: TRBJ2-1; v_call: TRBV28; cdr3_nt: TGTGCCAGCAGTTTAGTAGCGGGAGGATCCTACAATGAGCAGTTCTTC; cdr3_aa: CASSLVAGGSYNEQFF
clone_size: .; d_call: .; j_call: TRBJ2-1; v_call: TRBV27; cdr3_nt: TGTGCCAGCACCCATTACAATGAGCAGTTCTTC; cdr3_aa: CASTHYNEQFF
clone_size: once; d_call: .; j_call: TRBJ2-2; v_call: TRBV28; cdr3_nt: TGTGCCAGCAGTTTGGGGCGAGTTTATAGATGGGGGAACACCGGGGAGCTGTTTTTT; cdr3_aa: CASSLGRVYRWGNTGELFF
clone_size: .; d_call: .; j_call: TRBJ1-6; v_call: TRBV4-3; cdr3_nt: TGCGCCAGCAGCCAAGATAGGGGGGGGAATTCACCCCTCCACTTT; cdr3_aa: CASSQDRGGNSPLHF
clone_size: .; d_call: TRBD2; j_call: TRBJ2-3; v_call: TRBV28; cdr3_nt: TGTGCCAGCTGGGAAGGGGGGCTAGCGGGAGTCGGCACAGATACGCAGTATTTT; cdr3_aa: CASWEGGLAGVGTDTQYF
clone_size: .; d_call: .; j_call: TRBJ1-4; v_call: TRBV5-1; cdr3_nt: TGCGCCAGCAGCTTACGGGGAGACCGGGGTGAAAAACTGTTTTTT; cdr3_aa: CASSLRGDRGEKLFF
clone_size: .; d_call: .; j_call: TRBJ2-7; v_call: TRBV7-2; cdr3_nt: TGTGCCAGCAGCTTAGGAGGGAGCGAGCAGTACTTC; cdr3_aa: CASSLGGSEQYF
clone_size: .; d_call: TRBD1; j_call: TRBJ1-2; v_call: TRBV10-3; cdr3_nt: TGTGCCATCAGTTCTTCTCAGGGGGAGTATGGCTACACCTTC; cdr3_aa: CAISSSQGEYGYTF
clone_size: .; d_call: TRBD2; j_call: TRBJ2-3; v_call: TRBV10-3; cdr3_nt: TGTGCCATCAGTCCGGGACTAGCGGGAGGGGAGAGGAGCACAGATACGCAGTATTTT; cdr3_aa: CAISPGLAGGERSTDTQYF
clone_size: .; d_call: TRBD1; j_call: TRBJ1-3; v_call: TRBV18; cdr3_nt: TGTGCCAGCTCACCTCAATGGGACAGCTCTGGAAACACCATATATTTT; cdr3_aa: CASSPQWDSSGNTIYF
clone_size: .; d_call: .; j_call: TRBJ2-5; v_call: TRBV7-3; cdr3_nt: TGTGCCAGCAGCATGAGCGGTACCCAAGAGACCCAGTACTTC; cdr3_aa: CASSMSGTQETQYF
clone_size: .; d_call: TRBD1; j_call: TRBJ2-2; v_call: TRBV7-6; cdr3_nt: TGTGCCAGCAGCCCCGGGACAGGGGGTTTGATGTTTTTT; cdr3_aa: CASSPGTGGLMFF
clone_size: .; d_call: TRBD1; j_call: TRBJ2-7; v_call: TRBV6-5; cdr3_nt: TGTGCCAGCAGTCGCCCCGGGACAGGGGGCAACGAGCAGTACTTC; cdr3_aa: CASSRPGTGGNEQYF
clone_size: .; d_call: TRBD2; j_call: TRBJ2-7; v_call: TRBV5-4; cdr3_nt: TGTGCCAGCAGCTTGGGGGGCGGGAGGCTGCTCTCCTACGAGCAGTACTTC; cdr3_aa: CASSLGGGRLLSYEQYF
clone_size: .; d_call: .; j_call: TRBJ1-6; v_call: TRBV6-1; cdr3_nt: TGTGCCAGCAGTACGGATTCACCCCTCCACTTT; cdr3_aa: CASSTDSPLHF
clone_size: .; d_call: TRBD1; j_call: TRBJ2-3; v_call: TRBV7-7; cdr3_nt: TGTGCCAGCAGCTTGGGACAGTCCGATACGCAGTATTTT; cdr3_aa: CASSLGQSDTQYF
clone_size: .; d_call: TRBD2; j_call: TRBJ2-5; v_call: TRBV4-1; cdr3_nt: TGCGCCAGCAGCCAAGTCGGGGGGGCCCGAGAGACCCAGTACTTC; cdr3_aa: CASSQVGGARETQYF
clone_size: .; d_call: TRBD2; j_call: TRBJ2-3; v_call: TRBV28; cdr3_nt: TGTGCCAGCAATGGCGGGGGGGCAGATACGCAGTATTTT; cdr3_aa: CASNGGGADTQYF
clone_size: .; d_call: .; j_call: TRBJ2-6; v_call: TRBV27; cdr3_nt: TGTGCCAGCAGTTCAACCCCGGCTGGGGCCAACGGCCTGACTTTC; cdr3_aa: CASSSTPAGANGLTF
clone_size: few; d_call: .; j_call: TRBJ1-1; v_call: TRBV7-3; cdr3_nt: TGTGCCAGCAGCCGCTACCCCAGGGGAGTAGGTAACACTGAAGCTTTCTTT; cdr3_aa: CASSRYPRGVGNTEAFF
clone_size: .; d_call: .; j_call: TRBJ2-3; v_call: TRBV4-2; cdr3_nt: TGTGCCAGCAGCCAAGATACTAGCCTCGGTCCAGATACGCAGTATTTT; cdr3_aa: CASSQDTSLGPDTQYF
clone_size: .; d_call: .; j_call: TRBJ2-5; v_call: TRBV7-9; cdr3_nt: TGTTCCAGCAGCCCTGAGGAGACCCAGTACTTC; cdr3_aa: CSSSPEETQYF